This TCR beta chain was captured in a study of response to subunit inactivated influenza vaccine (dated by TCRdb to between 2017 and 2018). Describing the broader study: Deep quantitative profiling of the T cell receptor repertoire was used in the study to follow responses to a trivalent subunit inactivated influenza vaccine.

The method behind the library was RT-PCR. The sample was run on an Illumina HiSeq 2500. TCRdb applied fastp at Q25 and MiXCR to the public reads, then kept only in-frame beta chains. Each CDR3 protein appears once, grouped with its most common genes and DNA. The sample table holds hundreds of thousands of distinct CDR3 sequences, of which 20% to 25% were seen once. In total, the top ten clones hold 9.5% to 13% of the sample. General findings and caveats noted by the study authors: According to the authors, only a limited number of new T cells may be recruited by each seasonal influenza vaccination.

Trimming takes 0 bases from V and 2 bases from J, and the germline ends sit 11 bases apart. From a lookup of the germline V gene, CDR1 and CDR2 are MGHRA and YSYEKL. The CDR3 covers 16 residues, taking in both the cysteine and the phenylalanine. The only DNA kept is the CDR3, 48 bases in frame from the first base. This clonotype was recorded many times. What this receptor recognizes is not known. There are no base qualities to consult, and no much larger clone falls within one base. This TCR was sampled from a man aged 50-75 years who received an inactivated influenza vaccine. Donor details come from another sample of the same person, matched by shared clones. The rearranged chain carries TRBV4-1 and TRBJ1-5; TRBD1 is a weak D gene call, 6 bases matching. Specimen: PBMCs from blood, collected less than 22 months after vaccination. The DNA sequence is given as TGCGCCAGCAGCCAAGATCAGGCAGGGGGCAATCAGCCCCAGCATTTT. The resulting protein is CASSQDQAGGNQPQHF.